These 22 T cell receptor beta chains were all obtained from the same sample, sequenced in a study of beta chain features in type 1 diabetes. Of the isolated RNA, all was reverse transcribed, and so the sequenced material was expressed TCRB transcripts. Here immunoSEQ multiplex PCR was the method, and the copy in TCRdb shows in-frame clones only, minus some. Among some 330,000 clones listed, about 11% were seen once. The sequenced sample consisted of naive CD4+ T cells from blood. These receptors were collected from a woman in her thirties in good health.

As concerns this clone: Its ends do not fully match the called genes, so a read error is possible. This chain links TRBV19 with TRBJ2-7, with TRBD2 identical over 9 bases. CDR3 length: 18 residues. Germline assignment: CDR1 LNHDA and CDR2 SQIVND (reference sequence). This CDR3 is CASSIAKRGLAGNYEQYF. CDR3 bases: TGTGCCAGTAGCATAGCCAAGAGGGGACTAGCTGGGAACTACGAGCAGTACTTC.

This chain connects TRBV2 to TRBJ2-3, with 10 bases that match TRBD2. The V gene end was trimmed by 5 bases and the J gene end by 0 bases; junction bases not matched to a gene: 11. From germline, CDR1 is SNHLY and CDR2 FYNNEI. The CDR3 loop spans 18 amino acids. This CDR3 reads CASSQREGDPSSTDTQYF. CDR3 sequence (DNA): TGTGCCAGCAGTCAGCGGGAGGGGGATCCCTCTAGCACAGATACGCAGTATTTT.

Only a few counts were recorded for this clone. The chain has TRBV7-6 and TRBJ1-1; no reliable D call. The CDR3 sequence is 12 residues long. V was clipped by 1 base and J by 7 bases, with 7 bases between them. CDR1 SGHVS and CDR2 FNYEAQ come from the germline V gene. The CDR3 region has the DNA TGTGCCAGCAGCTTAGTGTACGGTGAAGCTTTCTTT. Residues: CASSLVYGEAFF.

The V call is TRBV5-1, the J call TRBJ2-5; 7 bases map to TRBD2. V shed 3 bases, J shed 2 bases, and the junction held 4 bases outside the gene matches. The CDR3 length is 14 residues. The germline V gene has CDR1 SGHRS and CDR2 YFSETQ. The CDR3 coding sequence is TGCGCCAGCAGCTCCCTAGCGGTGCAAGAGACCCAGTACTTC. As protein: CASSSLAVQETQYF.

This clone has more than one count but fewer than ten. The chain joins TRBV9 to TRBJ2-1; D uncertain. With 0 bases removed from V and 9 bases from J, the gap between germline ends came to 7 bases. The CDR3 covers 12 residues. Germline V gene data show CDR1 as SGDLS and CDR2 as YYNGEE. The CDR3 protein is CASSVVVGEQFF. DNA of the CDR3: TGTGCCAGCAGCGTAGTGGTCGGTGAGCAGTTCTTC.

The V call is TRBV6-1, the J call TRBJ1-5; D perhaps matches TRBD1 (5 bases). The germline gives CDR1 MNHNS, CDR2 SASEGT. The ends were cut back, 2 bases at V and 5 bases at J, with 10 bases in the middle. The CDR3 loop spans 14 amino acids. In DNA form, the CDR3 reads TGTGCCAGCAGTGAACCACAGGTTTATCAGCCCCAGCATTTT. This gives the protein CASSEPQVYQPQHF.

This clone has more than one count but fewer than ten. The chain carries TRBV5-6 and TRBJ2-2; 7 bases fit TRBD2. The CDR3 extends over 15 amino acids. CDR1 and CDR2 from the germline V gene are SGHDT and YYEEEE. Unmatched junction bases numbered 3, after V lost 0 bases and J lost 4 bases. The DNA of the CDR3 is TGTGCCAGCAGCTTGGATTCGGGAGGCACCGGGGAGCTGTTTTTT. It is translated as CASSLDSGGTGELFF.

The rearrangement joins TRBV19 to TRBJ1-1; no clear D gene. Germline CDR1 LNHDA, CDR2 SQIVND (reference sequence). V was cut by 4 bases and J by 5 bases, with 14 bases left in between. This CDR3 is 14 amino acids long. The CDR3 spells CASSTGRIGTEAFF. CDR3 DNA sequence: TGTGCCAGTAGTACGGGTCGAATCGGGACTGAAGCTTTCTTT.

The chain joins TRBV18 to TRBJ1-1, with 7 bases lining up with TRBD1. The CDR3 runs 13 residues. With 6 bases clipped from V and 4 bases from J, the junction kept 5 bases outside the gene matches. Germline V lookup: CDR1 KGHSH, CDR2 LQKENI. The chain's CDR3 is CASSSTGFTEAFF. The CDR3, as DNA: TGTGCCAGCTCCTCGACAGGGTTCACTGAAGCTTTCTTT.

V and J are TRBV29-1 and TRBJ2-3, with 9 bases fitting TRBD2. This CDR3 comprises 15 residues. Trimming removed 4 bases from V and 3 bases from J; junction bases left unmatched: 8. Germline assignment: CDR1 SQVTM and CDR2 ANQGSEA. CDR3 protein: CSVGKAGGGTDTQYF. CDR3 nucleotides: TGCAGCGTTGGAAAAGCGGGAGGAGGGACAGATACGCAGTATTTT.

The CDR3 sequence is CASSLNGAAAGYTF. The DNA for the CDR3 is TGCGCCAGCAGTCTGAATGGGGCAGCTGCTGGCTACACCTTC. V and J are TRBV10-2 and TRBJ1-2; perhaps TRBD1 as D (5 bases). V lost 5 bases to trimming and J lost 7 bases, with 17 bases between them. CDR1 WSHSY and CDR2 SAAADI come from the germline V gene. The CDR3 has 14 amino acids.

There are a few counts of this clone. The chain combines TRBV4-3 with TRBJ2-5; possible D gene TRBD2, 5 bases. V was cut by 1 base and J by 7 bases, with 13 bases left in between. This CDR3 contains 14 residues. The V gene's germline CDR1 is LGHNA and CDR2 YSLEER. This CDR3 is CASSQVVGRGTQYF. The CDR3, as DNA: TGCGCCAGCAGCCAAGTGGTGGGTCGGGGGACCCAGTACTTC.

This clone was counted only a few times. This chain connects TRBV15 to TRBJ2-1; 10 nucleotides agree with TRBD2. The V segment lost 5 bases and the J segment 7 bases; nucleotides outside the gene matches: 8. The CDR3 loop spans 15 amino acids. In germline, CDR1 is LNHNV, CDR2 YYDKDF (reference sequence). CDR3 in amino acids: CATSGSGRALNEQFF. As DNA, the CDR3 is TGTGCCACCAGCGGGAGCGGGAGGGCCTTGAATGAGCAGTTCTTC.

This clone was counted between two and nine times. The chain carries TRBV5-6 and TRBJ2-1; 7 bases map to TRBD2. Looked up from germline, CDR1 is SGHDT and CDR2 is YYEEEE. The CDR3 is 17 residues long. V lost 0 bases, J lost 4 bases, and 10 bases stayed unmatched. CDR3 region: CASSLGLSGAVYNEQFF. The CDR3 nucleotides read TGTGCCAGCAGCTTGGGCCTCAGCGGGGCCGTTTACAATGAGCAGTTCTTC.

The V call is TRBV7-2, the J call TRBJ2-5; 7 nucleotides match TRBD2. Germline values: CDR1 SGHTA, CDR2 FQGNSA. The CDR3 length is 15 residues. V was pared by 4 bases and J by 5 bases, with 10 bases of the junction left unmatched. The CDR3 region has the DNA TGTGCCAGCAGCTGGGAGCGGGGTTTCGGTGAGACCCAGTACTTC. It is translated as CASSWERGFGETQYF.

This clone was counted only a few times. The J gene is TRBJ2-1, the V gene TRBV19; 7 nucleotides agree with TRBD1. The CDR3 has 14 amino acids. The J segment lost 4 bases and the V segment lost 6 bases, leaving 6 bases of the junction unmatched. The germline CDR1 and CDR2 sequences are LNHDA and SQIVND (reference sequence). CDR3 amino acids: CASRPGQLYNEQFF. CDR3 bases: TGTGCCAGTAGACCGGGACAGTTGTACAATGAGCAGTTCTTC. Using reference TRBV19 and TRBJ2-1 for the parts outside the CDR3, the full variable domain is DGGITQSPKYLFRKEGQNVTLSCEQNLNHDAMYWYRQDPGQGLRLIYYSQIVNDFQKGDIAEGYSVSREKKESFPLTVTSAQKNPTAFYLCASRPGQLYNEQFFGPGTRLTVL.

This chain joins TRBV6-5 and TRBJ1-1, with TRBD1 as a possible D gene (5 bases). Trimming stripped 2 bases from V and 1 base from J, with 11 bases between. This CDR3 region has 15 residues. The V gene's germline CDR1 is MNHEY and CDR2 SVGAGI. The CDR3 is CASSYQGGPNTEAFF. The CDR3, as DNA: TGTGCCAGCAGTTACCAGGGCGGACCGAACACTGAAGCTTTCTTT.

CDR3 region: CACPGTSSYNEQFF. The CDR3 coding sequence is TGTGCCTGTCCCGGGACTAGCTCCTACAATGAGCAGTTCTTC. The chain recombines TRBV30 with TRBJ2-1; 8 nucleotides agree with TRBD2. Trimming removed 6 bases from V and 0 bases from J; junction bases left unmatched: 4. This CDR3 has 14 amino acids. The V gene's germline CDR1 is GTSNPN and CDR2 SVGIG (reference sequence).

The CDR3 sequence is CASRDYNSRHNEQFF. CDR3 nucleotide sequence: TGTGCCAGCCGGGACTACAATAGCAGGCACAATGAGCAGTTCTTC. This sequence joins TRBV7-8 and TRBJ2-1, with TRBD2 matching 7 bases. V gave up 8 bases and J gave up 5 bases; unmatched junction bases: 12. The CDR3 is 15 amino acids. Germline-derived CDR1 and CDR2 are SGHVS and FQNEAQ.

V usage is TRBV11-2 and J usage is TRBJ2-1; D unclear. The CDR3 has 14 amino acids. The V and J ends lost 2 bases and 5 bases respectively, with 10 bases between them. Germline V gene data show CDR1 as SGHAT and CDR2 as FQNNGV. CDR3 sequence (DNA): TGTGCCAGCAGCTTATTACGCACAAACAATGAGCAGTTCTTC. Translating gives CASSLLRTNNEQFF.

CDR3 loop: CATSTSPNSYNEQFF. CDR3 nucleotide sequence: TGTGCCACCAGCACTTCCCCTAATTCCTACAATGAGCAGTTCTTC. This chain uses TRBV15 with TRBJ2-1; D unresolved. V lost 4 bases and J lost 1, with 11 bases in between. CDR3 length: 15 amino acids. Germline V gives CDR1 LNHNV, CDR2 YYDKDF (reference sequence). Full variable domain (remainder filled in from reference TRBV15 and TRBJ2-1): DAMVIQNPRYQVTQFGKPVTLSCSQTLNHNVMYWYQQKSSQAPKLLFHYYDKDFNNEADTPDNFQSRRPNTSFCFLDIRSPGLGDTAMYLCATSTSPNSYNEQFFGPGTRLTVL.

The genes are TRBV11-2 and TRBJ1-5, with a possible D match to TRBD1 (5 bases). V was cut by 0 bases and J by 7 bases, with 13 bases left in between. CDR3 length equals 15 residues. From germline, CDR1 is SGHAT and CDR2 FQNNGV. The CDR3 sequence is CASSLDGGAGQPQHF. The DNA for the CDR3 is TGTGCCAGCAGCTTAGATGGGGGTGCGGGACAGCCCCAGCATTTT.